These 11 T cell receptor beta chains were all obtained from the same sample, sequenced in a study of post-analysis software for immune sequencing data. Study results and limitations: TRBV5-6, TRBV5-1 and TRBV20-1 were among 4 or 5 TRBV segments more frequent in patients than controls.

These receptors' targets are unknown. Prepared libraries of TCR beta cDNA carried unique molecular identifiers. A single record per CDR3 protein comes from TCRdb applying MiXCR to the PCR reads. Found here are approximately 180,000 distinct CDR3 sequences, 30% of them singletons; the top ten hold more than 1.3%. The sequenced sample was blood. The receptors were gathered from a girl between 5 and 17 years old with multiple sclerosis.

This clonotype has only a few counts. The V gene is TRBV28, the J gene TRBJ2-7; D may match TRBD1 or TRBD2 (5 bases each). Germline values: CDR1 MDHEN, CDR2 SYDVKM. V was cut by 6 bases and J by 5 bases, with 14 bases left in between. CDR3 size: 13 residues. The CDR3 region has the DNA TGTGCCAGCAGCCCAGGGACCGTCCACGAGCAGTACTTC. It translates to CASSPGTVHEQYF.

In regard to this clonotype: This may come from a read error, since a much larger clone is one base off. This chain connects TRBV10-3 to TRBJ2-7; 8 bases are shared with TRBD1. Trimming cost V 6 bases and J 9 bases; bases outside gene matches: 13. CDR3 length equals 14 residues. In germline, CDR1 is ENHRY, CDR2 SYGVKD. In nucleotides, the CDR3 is TGTGCCATCAGCACTTGGGACAGGATGAACGGGCAGTACTTC. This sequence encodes CAISTWDRMNGQYF.

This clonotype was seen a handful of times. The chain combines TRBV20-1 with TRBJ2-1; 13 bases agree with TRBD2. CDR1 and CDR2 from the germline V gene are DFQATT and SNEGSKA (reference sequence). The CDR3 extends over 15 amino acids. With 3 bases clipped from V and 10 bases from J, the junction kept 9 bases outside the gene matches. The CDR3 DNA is TGCAGTGCTAGCACCGGGACTAGCGGGGCCTACGAGCAGTTCTTC. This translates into CSASTGTSGAYEQFF.

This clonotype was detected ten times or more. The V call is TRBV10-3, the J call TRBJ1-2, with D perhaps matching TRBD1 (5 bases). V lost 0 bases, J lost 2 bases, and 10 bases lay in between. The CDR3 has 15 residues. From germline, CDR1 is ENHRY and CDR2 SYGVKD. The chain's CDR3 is CAISESWGENYGYTF. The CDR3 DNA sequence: TGTGCCATCAGTGAGTCTTGGGGGGAGAACTATGGCTACACCTTC.

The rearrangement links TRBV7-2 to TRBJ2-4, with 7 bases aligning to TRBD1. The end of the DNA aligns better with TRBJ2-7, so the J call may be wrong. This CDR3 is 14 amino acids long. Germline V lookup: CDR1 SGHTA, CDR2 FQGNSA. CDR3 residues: CASSLEQGTYEQYF. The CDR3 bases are TGTGCCAGCAGCTTAGAACAGGGGACCTACGAGCAGTACTTC.

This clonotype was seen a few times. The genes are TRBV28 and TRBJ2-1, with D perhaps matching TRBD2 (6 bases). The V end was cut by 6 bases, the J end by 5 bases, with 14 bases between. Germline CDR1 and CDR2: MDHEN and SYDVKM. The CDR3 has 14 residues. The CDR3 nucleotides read TGTGCCAGCAGCTCAGCTCTAGCGCACAATGAGCAGTTCTTC. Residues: CASSSALAHNEQFF.

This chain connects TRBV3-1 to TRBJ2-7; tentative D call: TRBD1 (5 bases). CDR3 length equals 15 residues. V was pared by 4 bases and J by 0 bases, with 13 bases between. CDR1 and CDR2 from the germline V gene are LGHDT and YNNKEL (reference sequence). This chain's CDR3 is CASSRSRGTSYEQYF. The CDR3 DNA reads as TGTGCCAGCAGCCGGTCTAGGGGCACCTCCTACGAGCAGTACTTC.

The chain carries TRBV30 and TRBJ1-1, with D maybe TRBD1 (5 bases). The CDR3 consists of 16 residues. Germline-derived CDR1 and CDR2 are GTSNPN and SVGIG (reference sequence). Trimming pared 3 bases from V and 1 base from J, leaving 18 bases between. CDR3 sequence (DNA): TGTGCCTGGAGATTATGGGGGGTCAGTCGGAACACTGAAGCTTTCTTT. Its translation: CAWRLWGVSRNTEAFF.

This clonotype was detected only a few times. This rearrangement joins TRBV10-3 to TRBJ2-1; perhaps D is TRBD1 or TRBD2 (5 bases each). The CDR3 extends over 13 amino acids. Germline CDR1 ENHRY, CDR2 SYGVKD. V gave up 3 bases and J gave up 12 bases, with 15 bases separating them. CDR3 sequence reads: CAISEDRGRGQFF. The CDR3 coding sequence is TGTGCCATCAGTGAAGATCGGGGCCGGGGGCAGTTCTTC.

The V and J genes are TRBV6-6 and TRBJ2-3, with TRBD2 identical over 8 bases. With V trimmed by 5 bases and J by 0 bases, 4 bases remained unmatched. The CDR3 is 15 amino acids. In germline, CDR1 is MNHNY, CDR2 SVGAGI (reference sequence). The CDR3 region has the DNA TGTGCCAGCAGTCGGGGGGGAGGTAGCACAGATACGCAGTATTTT. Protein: CASSRGGGSTDTQYF.

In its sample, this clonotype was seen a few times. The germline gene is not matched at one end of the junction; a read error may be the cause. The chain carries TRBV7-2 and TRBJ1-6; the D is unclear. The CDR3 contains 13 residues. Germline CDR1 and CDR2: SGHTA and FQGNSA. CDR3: CASSSRNRSPPHF. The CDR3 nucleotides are TGTGCCAGCAGCTCGAGGAATCGTTCACCCCCCCACTTT.